These 5 T cell receptor beta chains were all obtained from the same sample, sequenced in a study of human T cells and chemical hapten exposure (dated by TCRdb to about 2021). The label giving this sample's time point can be read as: patch test 1, 2 weeks after DPC sensitization. The label giving this sample's treatment or condition can be read as: therapeutic diphenylcyclopropenone sensitization with weekly scalp DPC. Library construction relied on RACE. Sequencer: NextSeq 500. TCRdb reworked the public reads: Q25 trimming with fastp, MiXCR clone assembly, productive beta chains retained. Under each unique CDR3 protein, matching rows form one entry showing the most common genes and DNA. This sample is represented by tens of thousands of distinct CDR3 sequences; roughly 10% of them were singletons. Roughly 4.2% of the sample is held by the ten biggest clonotypes. Sequencing was performed on whole blood, taken in connection with sensitization to the hapten diphenylcyclopropenone (DPC). The source is a woman in her forties or fifties with alopecia areata. Some clones in this sample may be carry-over from other donors' samples.

This clonotype was counted only a few times. This chain joins TRBV11-2 and TRBJ2-2; 7 nucleotides line up with TRBD2. The germline gives CDR1 SGHAT, CDR2 FQNNGV. This CDR3 comprises 17 residues. Trimming cost V 5 bases and J 0 bases; bases outside gene matches: 9. The DNA for the CDR3 is TGTGCCAGCAGCCCCCGGGGGAGCGGGACGAACACCGGGGAGCTGTTTTTT. Translation gives CASSPRGSGTNTGELFF.

This clonotype was seen a handful of times. The genes are TRBV28 and TRBJ2-7; D not certain. There are 14 residues in the CDR3. The V end lost 7 bases, the J end lost 3 bases, and 16 bases lay between the germline ends. Per the germline V gene, CDR1 is MDHEN and CDR2 is SYDVKM. CDR3 region: CASTSHPRNYEQYF. CDR3 sequence (DNA): TGTGCCAGCACCTCCCATCCTAGGAACTACGAGCAGTACTTC.

This clonotype has a count of ten or more. This chain joins TRBV29-1 and TRBJ1-3; D is ambiguous. The CDR3 is made up of 17 amino acids. Germline V gives CDR1 SQVTM, CDR2 ANQGSEA. Trimming pared 7 bases from V and 0 bases from J, leaving 22 bases between. CDR3 bases: TGCAGCGCCCGGCCGGCGGCAGGCTCCCGCTCTGGAAACACCATATATTTT. Translation: CSARPAAGSRSGNTIYF.

This clonotype was seen ten or more times. CDR3 DNA: TGCGCCAGCAGCTTGGCCGTGGGGGGAGATACGCAGTATTTT. Amino acids: CASSLAVGGDTQYF. The chain is built from TRBV5-1 and TRBJ2-3; D is perhaps TRBD2 (6 bases). The germline V gene encodes CDR1 SGHRS and CDR2 YFSETQ. With 0 bases removed from V and 5 bases from J, the gap between germline ends came to 10 bases. This CDR3 spans 14 amino acids.

This clonotype was counted at least ten times. The V call is TRBV7-6, the J call TRBJ2-7; the match to TRBD1 covers 8 bases. This CDR3 contains 15 residues. Germline V CDR1 and CDR2: SGHVS, FNYEAQ. V lost 4 bases and J lost 2; bases outside the gene matches: 7. The CDR3 region is CASSSDGTGPYEQYF. The CDR3 DNA sequence: TGTGCCAGCAGCTCCGACGGGACAGGACCCTACGAGCAGTACTTC.